One sample yielded the 25 T cell receptor beta chains listed below, sequenced in a study of T-cell memory formation after mild COVID-19. TCRdb passed the 5' RACE reads through MiXCR, listing each CDR3 protein once. The profile shows about 160,000 distinct CDR3 sequences, around a third of them singletons. The specimen sequenced was PBMCs or a T cell subset sorted from them (not recorded which). The source of these receptors is an adult woman who had mild COVID-19 (a few samples of this study predate the infection). Cell type and time point are not known.

This clonotype was detected only a few times. The chain joins TRBV12-3 or TRBV12-4 to TRBJ2-2; unclear D gene. V shed 6 bases and J shed 6 bases, with 23 bases lying between them. CDR3 length equals 17 residues. The chain's CDR3 is CASSRLGSPGYAGELFF. The CDR3 coding sequence is TGTGCCAGCAGCCGACTTGGATCTCCAGGTTACGCCGGGGAGCTGTTTTTT.

Points on this clonotype: Mismatch with germline at one junction end may stem from a read error. This sequence joins TRBV6-4 and TRBJ2-2, with 7 bases fitting TRBD1. The CDR3 length is 15 residues. Germline values: CDR1 MRHNA, CDR2 SNTAGT. This CDR3 reads CASRGDRADTVELFF. DNA of the CDR3: TGTGCCAGCAGAGGCGACAGGGCGGACACCGTGGAGCTGTTTTTT.

The genes are TRBV5-1 and TRBJ2-7, with 10 bases identical to TRBD2. The CDR3 sequence is 13 residues long. Trimming removed 0 bases from V and 7 bases from J; junction bases left unmatched: 1. Germline CDR1 SGHRS, CDR2 YFSETQ. In DNA, the CDR3 is TGCGCCAGCAGCTTGGAACTAGCGGGGGAGCAGTACTTC. It translates to CASSLELAGEQYF. Full variable domain (remainder filled in from reference TRBV5-1 and TRBJ2-7): KAGVTQTPRYLIKTRGQQVTLSCSPISGHRSVSWYQQTPGQGLQFLFEYFSETQRNKGNFPGRFSGRQFSNSRSEMNVSTLELGDSALYLCASSLELAGEQYFGPGTRLTVT.

Only a few counts were recorded for this clonotype. The chain joins TRBV5-1 to TRBJ2-5; TRBD2 matches 14 bases. V was clipped by 8 bases and J by 3 bases; unmatched bases: 9. The CDR3 loop spans 16 amino acids. CDR1 and CDR2 from the germline V gene are SGHRS and YFSETQ. CDR3 amino acids: CASMSGTSGGKETQYF. DNA of the CDR3: TGCGCCAGTATGAGCGGGACTAGCGGGGGAAAAGAGACCCAGTACTTC.

The V gene is TRBV5-8, the J gene TRBJ1-2, with a possible D match to TRBD1 (5 bases). Trimming took off 2 bases at V and 8 bases at J, with 16 bases between the two ends. CDR3 length: 14 amino acids. Germline CDR1 and CDR2: SGHTS and YDEGEE. This CDR3 reads CASSFHPGNGGYTF. CDR3 nucleotide sequence: TGTGCCAGCAGCTTCCATCCAGGGAACGGCGGCTACACCTTC.

The rearrangement links TRBV5-1 to TRBJ2-1; D is unresolved. The CDR3 spans 15 residues. Germline V lookup: CDR1 SGHRS, CDR2 YFSETQ. V was shortened by 0 bases and J by 2 bases, with 9 bases between the two germline ends. CDR3 DNA: TGCGCCAGCAGCTTGGCCCGCAGTCCCTACAATGAGCAGTTCTTC. This translates into CASSLARSPYNEQFF.

Only a few counts were recorded for this clonotype. The V and J genes are TRBV7-8 and TRBJ2-4; TRBD2 agrees at 14 bases. Germline CDR1 and CDR2: SGHVS and FQNEAQ. J was trimmed by 3 bases and V by 2 bases; bases with no gene match: 3. The CDR3 is 17 residues long. The CDR3 loop reads CASSLLTSGRVKNIQYF. CDR3 in DNA: TGTGCCAGCAGCTTACTGACTAGCGGGAGGGTCAAAAACATTCAGTACTTC.

This clonotype was detected only a few times. This chain joins TRBV7-8 and TRBJ1-5, with D possibly TRBD1 on 5 matching bases. The germline V and J ends were trimmed by 2 bases and 4 bases, with 12 bases remaining between them. CDR3 length: 15 residues. Germline CDR1 is SGHVS and CDR2 is FQNEAQ. CDR3 sequence reads: CASSLYVAGNQPQHF. The CDR3 nucleotides are TGTGCCAGCAGCTTATATGTGGCAGGGAATCAGCCCCAGCATTTT. Together with reference TRBV7-8 and TRBJ1-5, the CDR3 gives the full variable domain: GAGVSQSPRYKVAKRGQDVALRCDPISGHVSLFWYQQALGQGPEFLTYFQNEAQLDKSGLPSDRFFAERPEGSVSTLKIQRTQQEDSAVYLCASSLYVAGNQPQHFGDGTRLSIL.

This sequence joins TRBV15 and TRBJ1-1, with D hard to call. In germline, CDR1 is LNHNV, CDR2 YYDKDF (reference sequence). The length of the CDR3 is 13 residues. V was pared by 5 bases and J by 4 bases, with 11 bases between. The CDR3 reads CATSGSSGTEAFF. The DNA for the CDR3 is TGTGCCACCAGCGGATCCAGCGGCACTGAAGCTTTCTTT.

This clonotype was counted a single time. The rearrangement uses TRBV6-5 and TRBJ2-7; 9 bases fit TRBD2. Losses at the gene ends were 5 bases for V and 5 bases for J; bases not matched to a gene: 10. This CDR3 region has 15 residues. Germline V gene data show CDR1 as MNHEY and CDR2 as SVGAGI. Here the CDR3 DNA reads TGTGCCAGCAGTCTCGGACAGGCGGGGGGGAACGAGCAGTACTTC. It encodes CASSLGQAGGNEQYF.

This clonotype appeared a few times. The rearrangement links TRBV7-6 to TRBJ1-1; no clear D gene. The CDR3 has 18 amino acids. The germline V gene encodes CDR1 SGHVS and CDR2 FNYEAQ. Trimming stripped 5 bases from V and 3 bases from J, with 25 bases between. CDR3 coding DNA: TGTGCCAGCAGCCCTCCCGTCGCCAGGCTCGGTAGGGACACTGAAGCTTTCTTT. Its translation: CASSPPVARLGRDTEAFF.

This clonotype was observed a handful of times. The chain is built from TRBV24-1 and TRBJ1-5; the D is unclear. Per germline, CDR1 KGHDR and CDR2 SFDVKD. With 4 bases removed from V and 6 bases from J, the gap between germline ends came to 6 bases. This CDR3 contains 12 residues. CDR3 in amino acids: CATSDQGQPQHF. The DNA for the CDR3 is TGTGCCACCAGTGACCAAGGTCAGCCCCAGCATTTT.

This clonotype has at least ten counts. V usage is TRBV20-1 and J usage is TRBJ2-1, with D perhaps being TRBD1 or TRBD2 (5 bases each). This CDR3 is built from 16 residues. Trimming removed 0 bases at V and 6 bases at J, with 18 bases between. Germline CDR1 DFQATT, CDR2 SNEGSKA (reference sequence). The DNA of the CDR3 is TGCAGTGCTAGAGACGGGGCGAAAGGGCTATCCAATGAGCAGTTCTTC. Its protein product is CSARDGAKGLSNEQFF.

This clonotype came up a few times. V usage is TRBV7-2 and J usage is TRBJ1-2, with D uncertain. Germline CDR1 is SGHTA and CDR2 is FQGNSA. Trimming shortened V by 6 bases and J by 4 bases, and 15 bases separated the two germline ends. The CDR3 has 14 residues. The DNA for the CDR3 is TGTGCCAGCAGACCTCCCACACCCGGCTATGGCTACACCTTC. It yields the protein CASRPPTPGYGYTF. Filled out from reference TRBV7-2 and TRBJ1-2, the complete variable domain reads GAGVSQSPSNKVTEKGKDVELRCDPISGHTALYWYRQSLGQGLEFLIYFQGNSAPDKSGLPSDRFSAERTGGSVSTLTIQRTQQEDSAVYLCASRPPTPGYGYTFGSGTRLTVV.

The chain recombines TRBV18 with TRBJ2-5; D gene unclear. V gave up 5 bases and J gave up 1 base, with 11 bases separating them. The CDR3 is 14 residues long. Germline loops: CDR1 KGHSH, CDR2 LQKENI. The DNA of the CDR3 is TGTGCCAGCTCAACCACACTACTCCAAGAGACCCAGTACTTC. It is translated as CASSTTLLQETQYF.

This clonotype appeared a few times. The genes are TRBV7-9 and TRBJ2-1; 7 nucleotides align to TRBD2. J gave up 7 bases and V 7 bases, and 7 bases lay outside the gene matches. CDR1 and CDR2 from the germline V gene are SEHNR and FQNEAQ (reference sequence). This CDR3 is 13 amino acids long. CDR3 nucleotides: TGTGCCAGCACCCCTGGGGGAGGGAATGAGCAGTTCTTC. This sequence encodes CASTPGGGNEQFF.

This clonotype was observed a few times. The genes are TRBV5-8 and TRBJ2-1; 11 bases align to TRBD2. The CDR3 is made up of 17 amino acids. Germline loops: CDR1 SGHTS, CDR2 YDEGEE. V trimming: 7 bases; J trimming: 2 bases; junction bases outside the gene matches: 11. CDR3 region: CASGPRLAGGTYNEQFF. DNA for the CDR3: TGTGCCAGCGGACCTCGATTAGCGGGAGGGACCTACAATGAGCAGTTCTTC.

The rearrangement joins TRBV9 to TRBJ1-5, with 8 bases lining up with TRBD1. The CDR3 sequence is 15 residues long. Losses at the gene ends were 2 bases for V and 4 bases for J; bases not matched to a gene: 5. Germline CDR1 SGDLS, CDR2 YYNGEE. The DNA for the CDR3 is TGTGCCAGCAGCGTCGGGACAGGTACTAATCAGCCCCAGCATTTT. It codes for CASSVGTGTNQPQHF.

The gene calls are TRBV6-5 and TRBJ1-2; a possible D gene is TRBD1 (5 bases). Per germline, CDR1 MNHEY and CDR2 SVGAGI. V lost 2 bases and J lost 2, with 12 bases in between. This CDR3 has 15 residues. CDR3 sequence: CASSYGGMGNYGYTF. CDR3 sequence (DNA): TGTGCCAGCAGTTACGGGGGGATGGGGAACTATGGCTACACCTTC.

This clonotype was seen a few times. The chain employs TRBV7-8 and TRBJ1-2; the D gene is possibly TRBD1 (5 bases). CDR1 and CDR2 (germline): SGHVS, FQNEAQ. V gave up 3 bases and J gave up 5 bases, with 16 bases separating them. The CDR3 extends over 15 amino acids. DNA of the CDR3: TGTGCCAGCAGCTTGGAGGGGAGCGCGCTTTATGGCTACACCTTC. It translates to CASSLEGSALYGYTF.

This clonotype has ten or more counts. Here the CDR3 DNA reads TGCAGTGCTAGAGTTCTAGCGGACCAGATGGAGCAGTACTTC. Its translation is CSARVLADQMEQYF. The chain recombines TRBV20-1 with TRBJ2-7; 7 bases agree with TRBD2. The V gene end was trimmed by 1 base and the J gene end by 7 bases; junction bases not matched to a gene: 10. This CDR3 is 14 amino acids long. Germline loops: CDR1 DFQATT, CDR2 SNEGSKA (reference sequence).

A note on this clonotype: At one boundary the junction diverges from the germline segment, which might be a read error. This sequence joins TRBV3-1 and TRBJ2-7, with 8 positions matching TRBD1. CDR1 is LGHDT and CDR2 is YNNKEL in the germline V gene (reference sequence). This CDR3 is 14 amino acids long. For the CDR3, the DNA is TGTGCCAGCACCCAAGGGCACAGGGGGTACGAGCAGTACTTC. Its translation is CASTQGHRGYEQYF.

This clonotype showed up just a few times. The chain carries TRBV15 and TRBJ1-1, with D possibly being TRBD1 (5 bases). The CDR3 loop spans 14 amino acids. V shed 0 bases and J shed 12 bases, with 17 bases lying between them. Per the germline V gene, CDR1 is LNHNV and CDR2 is YYDKDF (reference sequence). CDR3 in amino acids: CATSREGNGDPPFF. The CDR3 bases are TGTGCCACCAGCAGAGAGGGGAATGGGGACCCACCTTTCTTT. The full variable domain, in which reference TRBV15 and TRBJ1-1 provide the parts outside the CDR3, is DAMVIQNPRYQVTQFGKPVTLSCSQTLNHNVMYWYQQKSSQAPKLLFHYYDKDFNNEADTPDNFQSRRPNTSFCFLDIRSPGLGDTAMYLCATSREGNGDPPFFGQGTRLTVV.

This rearrangement joins TRBV19 to TRBJ1-3; 7 nucleotides match TRBD1. The junction had 9 bases not matched to a gene; V was cut back by 5 bases and J by 2 bases. The CDR3 extends over 16 amino acids. CDR1 and CDR2 (germline): LNHDA, SQIVND (reference sequence). The CDR3 sequence is CASSLQNRGAGNTIYF. CDR3 DNA: TGTGCCAGTAGTCTCCAAAACAGGGGAGCTGGAAACACCATATATTTT.

This clonotype has just a few counts. The chain links TRBV5-1 to TRBJ2-1; D perhaps matches TRBD2 (5 bases). V lost 4 bases, J lost 5 bases, and 13 bases lay in between. From germline, CDR1 is SGHRS and CDR2 YFSETQ. CDR3 size: 14 residues. The CDR3, as DNA: TGCGCCAGCAGCGACGGACTCGGTAACAATGAGCAGTTCTTC. Its protein is CASSDGLGNNEQFF.